This T cell receptor beta chain was identified in a study of T cells in Graves' hyperthyroidism and ophthalmopathy. Whole-study findings and limits: Ophthalmopathy, which appeared later, was predicted by the model a median 6.5 months before onset. Within blood appeared most thyroid clonotypes that had expanded above 0.001.

At first hyperthyroidism diagnosis, before any ophthalmopathy symptoms, the blood sample was collected. The authors obtained PBMCs from 10 ml of fresh peripheral blood. Germline CDR1 and CDR2: SGDLS and YYNGEE. CDR3 length equals 12 residues. V was cut by 7 bases and J by 6 bases, with 11 bases left in between. This clonotype was counted at least ten times. The target antigen is unknown. The TCR beta CDR3 regions underwent amplification using RNA transcripts as the source. TCR CDR3 regions were first amplified by RT-PCR with HTBI primers. TCRdb called the multiplex PCR reads again in MiXCR, with one record for every CDR3 protein. The sample records fewer than 300,000 distinct CDR3 sequences, 12% to 15% being singletons.

The specimen was blood. This rearrangement joins TRBV9 to TRBJ2-1, with a possible D match to TRBD1 (6 bases). The clonotype was recovered from a woman in her fifties or sixties with Graves' hyperthyroidism that later progressed to Graves' ophthalmopathy. CDR3 sequence: CASGTPPNEQFF. CDR3 bases: TGTGCCAGCGGGACACCACCCAATGAGCAGTTCTTC.